The 27 T cell receptor beta chains reported below all come from one sample, sequenced in a study of T cell repertoires in ileal Crohn's disease. Time point of the sample: neoterminal ileum biopsy at postoperative endoscopy, about 6 months after surgery. TCRdb's table, derived via immunoSEQ multiplex PCR, lists solely in-frame clones and lacks some. This table has about 62,000 clones, about 88% appearing once. Sequenced material: ileal tissue. The receptors shown here come from an adult with Crohn's disease.

CDR3 DNA: TGTGCCAGCAGTTTAAACAGGGCTCAGCCCCAGCATTTT. The encoded protein is CASSLNRAQPQHF. The V gene is TRBV27, the J gene TRBJ1-5; a possible D gene is TRBD1 (6 bases). Germline V gene data show CDR1 as MNHEY and CDR2 as SMNVEV (reference sequence). CDR3 size: 13 residues. Trimming took off 2 bases at V and 6 bases at J, with 8 bases between the two ends.

This chain links TRBV5-1 with TRBJ2-1; the match to TRBD2 covers 8 bases. J was trimmed by 4 bases and V by 5 bases; bases with no gene match: 11. The CDR3 totals 16 residues. The germline V gene encodes CDR1 SGHRS and CDR2 YFSETQ. The CDR3 loop reads CASSSLTSGLYNEQFF. The DNA of the CDR3 is TGCGCCAGCAGTTCACTCACTAGCGGATTATACAATGAGCAGTTCTTC.

This clone is a singleton in its sample. The genes are TRBV7-9 and TRBJ2-3; TRBD2 is a possible D gene (6 bases). CDR3 length equals 16 residues. Germline CDR1 SEHNR, CDR2 FQNEAQ (reference sequence). V lost 4 bases, J lost 1 base, and 15 bases lay in between. The CDR3 loop reads CASSYRQGGGTDTQYF. CDR3 DNA sequence: TGTGCCAGCAGCTATCGACAAGGAGGGGGCACAGATACGCAGTATTTT. Variable domain in full (rest from reference TRBV7-9 and TRBJ2-3): DTGVSQNPRHKITKRGQNVTFRCDPISEHNRLYWYRQTLGQGPEFLTYFQNEAQLEKSRLLSDRFSAERPKGSFSTLEIQRTEQGDSAMYLCASSYRQGGGTDTQYFGPGTRLTVL.

The rearrangement joins TRBV19 to TRBJ1-2; the D gene is possibly TRBD1 (5 bases). Germline V gives CDR1 LNHDA, CDR2 SQIVND (reference sequence). The CDR3 has 14 amino acids. Deletions cut 3 bases from V and 5 bases from J, with 13 bases between. CDR3 residues: CASSIGGMTYGYTF. The CDR3 DNA sequence: TGTGCCAGTAGTATTGGGGGGATGACGTATGGCTACACCTTC. The whole variable domain, remainder taken from reference TRBV19 and TRBJ1-2, is DGGITQSPKYLFRKEGQNVTLSCEQNLNHDAMYWYRQDPGQGLRLIYYSQIVNDFQKGDIAEGYSVSREKKESFPLTVTSAQKNPTAFYLCASSIGGMTYGYTFGSGTRLTVV.

The chain combines TRBV11-2 with TRBJ1-2; TRBD1 matches 9 bases. Germline assignment: CDR1 SGHAT and CDR2 FQNNGV. This CDR3 contains 14 residues. V trimming: 5 bases; J trimming: 7 bases; junction bases outside the gene matches: 8. CDR3 sequence: CASSLRQGVRGYTF. The CDR3 DNA reads as TGTGCCAGCAGCCTTCGACAGGGGGTTCGTGGCTACACCTTC. The full variable domain, rest sourced from reference TRBV11-2 and TRBJ1-2, is EAGVAQSPRYKIIEKRQSVAFWCNPISGHATLYWYQQILGQGPKLLIQFQNNGVVDDSQLPKDRFSAERLKGVDSTLKIQPAKLEDSAVYLCASSLRQGVRGYTFGSGTRLTVV.

The chain has TRBV5-8 and TRBJ2-7; no definite D call. Germline values: CDR1 SGHTS, CDR2 YDEGEE. The CDR3 contains 11 residues. Deletions cut 4 bases from V and 3 bases from J, with 5 bases between. CDR3 sequence: CASSQHYEQYF. Here the CDR3 DNA reads TGTGCCAGCAGCCAACACTACGAGCAGTACTTC.

The V call is TRBV7-2, the J call TRBJ2-7, with a weak D call TRBD1 (5 bases). Germline CDR1 SGHTA, CDR2 FQGNSA. This CDR3 is 17 amino acids long. V was trimmed by 5 bases and J by 4 bases, leaving 24 bases between them. The CDR3 reads CASSLGPRTRKEYEQYF. The CDR3 coding sequence is TGTGCCAGCAGCCTCGGGCCTAGGACAAGAAAGGAATACGAGCAGTACTTC.

A few counts support this clone. The chain carries TRBV6-1 and TRBJ1-5, with 10 bases matching TRBD1. The CDR3 loop spans 15 amino acids. V was clipped by 7 bases and J by 3 bases; unmatched bases: 6. Germline assignment: CDR1 MNHNS and CDR2 SASEGT. The CDR3 spells CASTWDRGSNQPQHF. The CDR3 DNA sequence: TGTGCCAGCACCTGGGACAGGGGCTCCAATCAGCCCCAGCATTTT.

This chain joins TRBV21-1 and TRBJ2-7; the table gives TRBD1 as D, unverified against the DNA. TRBV21-1 is assigned pseudogene status. There are 14 residues in the CDR3. CDR3 nucleotides: TGTGCCACAAGGGAGCGCAGGGGGCTTGGCGAGCAGTACGTC. Translated, it gives CATRERRGLGEQYV.

This rearrangement joins TRBV6-1 to TRBJ2-7; TRBD1 aligns across 8 bases. The junction had 8 bases not matched to a gene; V was cut back by 3 bases and J by 4 bases. CDR3 length: 15 residues. Looked up from germline, CDR1 is MNHNS and CDR2 is SASEGT. CDR3 bases: TGTGCCAGCAGTGACCTTTGGACAGGGAGTTACGAGCAGTACGTC. This sequence encodes CASSDLWTGSYEQYV.

The chain links TRBV2 to TRBJ1-5; 9 bases are a match to TRBD1. This CDR3 has 14 amino acids. After removal of 6 bases from V and 7 bases from J, the junction contained 7 bases not matched to a gene. Germline assignment: CDR1 SNHLY and CDR2 FYNNEI. The CDR3, as DNA: TGTGCCAGCAGACCTAACAGGGGGCACCAGCCCCAGCATTTT. Protein: CASRPNRGHQPQHF.

This CDR3 reads CASSFSTETQYF. The CDR3 nucleotides read TGCGCCAGCAGCTTTTCAACTGAGACCCAGTACTTC. This sequence joins TRBV5-1 and TRBJ2-5; D remains ambiguous. V lost 2 bases and J 5 bases, leaving 7 bases between the germline ends. The CDR3 is 12 residues long. Germline V gene data show CDR1 as SGHRS and CDR2 as YFSETQ.

The rearrangement uses TRBV15 and TRBJ2-3; maybe TRBD2 (6 bases). This CDR3 has 15 amino acids. Germline lookup yields CDR1 LNHNV and CDR2 YYDKDF (reference sequence). Trimming took off 0 bases at V and 8 bases at J, with 15 bases between the two ends. The CDR3 region is CATSRDLGGVRTQYF. CDR3 DNA sequence: TGTGCCACCAGCAGAGATCTTGGCGGGGTCCGTACGCAGTATTTT.

Worth noting for this clone: A read error may account for a junction end that differs from germline. This chain links TRBV4-3 with TRBJ1-1; the D is unclear. The CDR3 spans 13 residues. Germline CDR1 is LGHNA and CDR2 is YSLEER. The CDR3 DNA reads as TGCGCCAGCAGCCAAGGCCCCCGGGTGCGGAGAAATTTT. It yields the protein CASSQGPRVRRNF.

The chain recombines TRBV21-1 with TRBJ2-3; TRBD2 reflects the table's D call only, with no check against the DNA. TRBV21-1 is tagged as a pseudogene. The CDR3 is made up of 24 amino acids. The DNA for the CDR3 is TGTGCCAGCACACCGGTGTGTCTCGCGGACCGTTGGCGGAGGAGGAGAGAAAGCACAGATACGCAGTATTTT. This sequence encodes CASTPVCLADRWRRRRESTDTQYF.

The chain is built from TRBV9 and TRBJ2-1, with a weak D call TRBD2 (6 bases). V lost 2 bases and J lost 1, with 10 bases in between. CDR1 SGDLS and CDR2 YYNGEE come from the germline V gene. The CDR3 length is 15 residues. DNA for the CDR3: TGTGCCAGCAGCGTCGGCGGGATGTCCTACAATGAGCAGTTCTTC. Its translation is CASSVGGMSYNEQFF.

This chain joins TRBV9 and TRBJ2-1; 8 bases match TRBD1. Germline V gene sequence: CDR1 SGDLS, CDR2 YYNGEE. The trim removed 2 bases at V and 4 bases at J, leaving 8 bases unmatched. The length of the CDR3 is 16 residues. The CDR3 here is CASSVGQGSFYNEQFF. CDR3 sequence (DNA): TGTGCCAGCAGCGTTGGACAGGGTAGCTTTTACAATGAGCAGTTCTTC.

The chain has TRBV11-3 and TRBJ2-5; TRBD2 matches 9 bases. This CDR3 comprises 14 residues. Germline loops: CDR1 SGHNT, CDR2 YENEEA. The V gene end was trimmed by 5 bases and the J gene end by 5 bases; junction bases not matched to a gene: 6. The DNA of the CDR3 is TGTGCCAGCAGCCCATTTAGCGGGAGTGAGACCCAGTACTTC. Its protein product is CASSPFSGSETQYF.

This clone occurred a few times. This chain uses TRBV6-1 with TRBJ2-7; the D is unclear. Trimming shortened V by 8 bases and J by 4 bases, and 12 bases separated the two germline ends. CDR1 and CDR2 (germline): MNHNS, SASEGT. The CDR3 loop spans 12 amino acids. The CDR3 is CASRRGEYEQYV. CDR3 sequence (DNA): TGTGCCAGCCGGCGCGGTGAGTACGAGCAGTACGTC.

J is TRBJ1-5 and V is TRBV19; no clear D gene. The length of the CDR3 is 12 residues. Germline V gene data show CDR1 as LNHDA and CDR2 as SQIVND (reference sequence). Trimming cost V 8 bases and J 9 bases, with 14 bases left between them. CDR3 nucleotide sequence: TGTGCCAGTTGTCGTCTCCGAGGGCCCCAGCATTTT. It codes for CASCRLRGPQHF.

The rearrangement uses TRBV29-1 and TRBJ1-1; D is unresolved. V lost 7 bases and J 0 bases, leaving 9 bases between the germline ends. The germline V gene encodes CDR1 SQVTM and CDR2 ANQGSEA. The CDR3 is 12 residues long. The CDR3 is CSGQEMNTEAFF. CDR3 coding DNA: TGCAGCGGACAAGAAATGAACACTGAAGCTTTCTTT.

As to this clone: Given the absence of the conserved phenylalanine or tryptophan at the CDR3 end, a read error is likely. The CDR3 coding sequence is TGTGCCAGCTCACCACGTAGCGGGGGAAACACCGGGGAGCTGTTTTCT. Its translation is CASSPRSGGNTGELFS. The chain couples TRBV18 to TRBJ2-2, with 9 bases aligning to TRBD2. This CDR3 region has 16 residues. CDR1 and CDR2 (germline): KGHSH, LQKENI. V was clipped by 1 base and J by 2 bases; unmatched bases: 2.

This chain uses TRBV5-1 with TRBJ2-1; 8 bases line up with TRBD1. The CDR3 sequence is 14 residues long. The germline V gene has CDR1 SGHRS and CDR2 YFSETQ. V lost 6 bases, J lost 6 bases, and 8 bases stayed unmatched. Here the CDR3 reads CASIGQGFINEQFF. CDR3 bases: TGCGCCAGCATCGGACAGGGTTTTATCAATGAGCAGTTCTTC.

The rearrangement uses TRBV9 and TRBJ2-6, with no clear D. CDR1 SGDLS and CDR2 YYNGEE come from the germline V gene. V was pared by 0 bases and J by 0 bases, with 10 bases between. The CDR3 has 17 residues. CDR3 bases: TGTGCCAGCAGCGTAGGAGCAGGTTTCTCTGGGGCCAACGTCCTGACTTTC. Translation gives CASSVGAGFSGANVLTF.

This chain connects TRBV18 to TRBJ2-5, with a possible D match to TRBD1 (5 bases). Germline V CDR1 and CDR2: KGHSH, LQKENI. The CDR3 is 15 residues long. The V end lost 5 bases, the J end lost 3 bases, and 16 bases lay between the germline ends. The CDR3, as DNA: TGTGCCAGCTCAATGGGGCCCACTCCCGAAGAGACCCAGTACTTC. Amino acid sequence: CASSMGPTPEETQYF. Complete variable domain (other parts from reference TRBV18 and TRBJ2-5): NAGVMQNPRHLVRRRGQEARLRCSPMKGHSHVYWYRQLPEEGLKFMVYLQKENIIDESGMPKERFSAEFPKEGPSILRIQQVVRGDSAAYFCASSMGPTPEETQYFGPGTRLLVL.

The chain uses TRBV18 and TRBJ2-7; 7 bases line up with TRBD1. Germline values: CDR1 KGHSH, CDR2 LQKENI. This CDR3 has 15 residues. J gave up 3 bases and V 5 bases, and 10 bases lay outside the gene matches. The CDR3 protein is CASSSLTGTDYEQYF. The DNA for the CDR3 is TGTGCCAGCTCATCGCTGACCGGGACAGACTACGAGCAGTACTTC.

The chain joins TRBV29-1 to TRBJ1-4; D remains unclear. The V and J ends lost 4 bases and 3 bases respectively, with 12 bases between them. CDR3 length: 14 amino acids. Per germline, CDR1 SQVTM and CDR2 ANQGSEA. CDR3 in amino acids: CSVAIGGPNEKLFF. The CDR3 coding sequence is TGCAGCGTTGCTATCGGCGGCCCTAATGAAAAACTGTTTTTT.